This T cell receptor beta chain was identified in a study of T cell responses to AZD1222 COVID-19 vaccine. The CDR3 contains 15 residues. The V and J ends lost 3 bases and 7 bases respectively, with 17 bases between them. Germline V CDR1 and CDR2: SGDLS, YYNGEE. Assay used: immunoSEQ multiplex PCR; TCRdb lists only in-frame clones, some missing. The repertoire holds roughly 69,000 clones, with under 90% as singletons. The rearrangement uses TRBV9 and TRBJ1-5, with unresolved D. The sequences come from peripheral blood, collected 28 days after the second AZD1222 dose. This TCR derives from an adult who received the AZD1222 COVID-19 vaccine. CDR3 bases: TGTGCCAGCAGCGCAGGTCCTTCGGGTATGCAGCCCCAGCATTTT. It encodes CASSAGPSGMQPQHF.